The 17 T cell receptor beta chains listed next were all sequenced from one sample in a study of shared clonotypes between healthy human individuals. Measured with immunoSEQ multiplex PCR; TCRdb has only the in-frame clones, and not every one. Of some 2.1 million clones in the sample, about 95% were seen once. Sequenced input: naive CD4+ T cells sorted from blood. Subset of the sample: CD45RA+ positively selected. These receptors originate from a man younger than 35 in good health.

The V and J genes are TRBV5-4 and TRBJ1-4, with D unresolved. V lost 4 bases to trimming and J lost 8 bases, with 15 bases between them. The CDR3 extends over 14 amino acids. The germline gives CDR1 SGHNT, CDR2 YYREEE (reference sequence). The CDR3 region has the DNA TGTGCCAGCAGCCCGGGAGGGTCGGGGGAAAAACTGTTTTTT. It yields the protein CASSPGGSGEKLFF.

With regard to this clone: The sample contains more than one DNA sequence encoding this CDR3. The chain links TRBV27 to TRBJ1-6, with unresolved D. In germline, CDR1 is MNHEY, CDR2 SMNVEV (reference sequence). V was pared by 3 bases and J by 6 bases, with 3 bases between. The CDR3 extends over 12 amino acids. The CDR3 is CASSFPNSPLHF. CDR3 coding DNA: TGTGCCAGCAGTTTCCCTAATTCACCCCTCCACTTT.

J is TRBJ2-2 and V is TRBV19; D possibly matches TRBD1 or TRBD2 (5 bases each). Trimming left V 5 bases short and J 6 bases short, with 22 bases between. CDR1 is LNHDA, CDR2 SQIVND, per germline (reference sequence). The CDR3 totals 17 residues. The CDR3: CASSRDPSPYVSGELFF. Here the CDR3 DNA reads TGTGCCAGTAGTCGGGACCCTTCGCCGTATGTATCCGGGGAGCTGTTTTTT.

The chain carries TRBV5-1 and TRBJ1-1; 7 positions match TRBD1. V gave up 4 bases and J gave up 7 bases; unmatched junction bases: 13. The V gene's germline CDR1 is SGHRS and CDR2 YFSETQ. The length of the CDR3 is 15 residues. The CDR3 DNA follows: TGCGCCAGCAGCCCCAGACAGGGTGAGGGTAGTGAAGCTTTCTTT. Its protein product is CASSPRQGEGSEAFF.

The rearrangement joins TRBV30 to TRBJ1-5; D is ambiguous. The V gene's germline CDR1 is GTSNPN and CDR2 SVGIG (reference sequence). V shed 2 bases and J shed 10 bases, with 15 bases lying between them. The CDR3 is 13 residues long. CDR3 residues: CAWSRSVQQPQHF. CDR3 sequence (DNA): TGTGCCTGGAGTAGGTCGGTCCAGCAACCCCAGCATTTT.

The chain joins TRBV6-1 to TRBJ1-4; D is ambiguous. Trimming removed 4 bases at V and 6 bases at J, with 15 bases between. CDR3 length: 15 amino acids. Germline V lookup: CDR1 MNHNS, CDR2 SASEGT. The DNA for the CDR3 is TGTGCCAGCAGTGTCCGCTGGGGAGGCGATGAAAAACTGTTTTTT. Amino acids: CASSVRWGGDEKLFF.

The chain joins TRBV5-1 to TRBJ2-7; TRBD2 matches 9 bases. V shed 0 bases, J shed 5 bases, and the junction held 9 bases outside the gene matches. The CDR3 consists of 16 residues. From germline, CDR1 is SGHRS and CDR2 YFSETQ. The DNA for the CDR3 is TGCGCCAGCAGCTTGGCACTAGCGGGCGGGAGTCACGAGCAGTACTTC. It specifies CASSLALAGGSHEQYF. The full variable domain, with the rest looked up from reference TRBV5-1 and TRBJ2-7, is KAGVTQTPRYLIKTRGQQVTLSCSPISGHRSVSWYQQTPGQGLQFLFEYFSETQRNKGNFPGRFSGRQFSNSRSEMNVSTLELGDSALYLCASSLALAGGSHEQYFGPGTRLTVT.

The chain has TRBV25-1 and TRBJ2-7; 7 positions agree with TRBD1. Trimming cost V 5 bases and J 5 bases; bases outside gene matches: 12. This CDR3 is 15 amino acids long. Germline loops: CDR1 MGHDK, CDR2 SYGVNS. The CDR3 protein is CASSTKGLGQNEQYF. The CDR3 DNA reads TGTGCCAGCAGTACTAAGGGGTTGGGACAGAACGAGCAGTACTTC.

The chain uses TRBV19 and TRBJ2-5, with D perhaps matching TRBD1 or TRBD2 (6 bases each). The germline V gene has CDR1 LNHDA and CDR2 SQIVND (reference sequence). Trimming removed 6 bases from V and 7 bases from J, with 15 bases in between. This CDR3 has 13 amino acids. The CDR3 is CASSGGKRGTQYF. CDR3 DNA sequence: TGTGCCAGTAGCGGGGGCAAACGCGGGACCCAGTACTTC. The variable domain in full, completed from reference TRBV19 and TRBJ2-5, reads DGGITQSPKYLFRKEGQNVTLSCEQNLNHDAMYWYRQDPGQGLRLIYYSQIVNDFQKGDIAEGYSVSREKKESFPLTVTSAQKNPTAFYLCASSGGKRGTQYFGPGTRLLVL.

Turning to this clone: Other DNA sequences in the sample encode the same CDR3. The V and J genes are TRBV30 and TRBJ1-1; D is undetermined. V gave up 0 bases and J gave up 4 bases, with 6 bases separating them. Looked up from germline, CDR1 is GTSNPN and CDR2 is SVGIG (reference sequence). The CDR3 loop spans 12 amino acids. DNA of the CDR3: TGTGCCTGGAGTGTCCGGGGCACTGAAGCTTTCTTT. Translating gives CAWSVRGTEAFF.

The V and J genes are TRBV29-1 and TRBJ2-3; D call uncertain. CDR3 length equals 12 residues. Germline CDR1 is SQVTM and CDR2 is ANQGSEA. The V gene lost 4 bases and the J gene lost 2 bases, with 7 bases spanning the gap. The CDR3 region is CSVVPLTDTQYF. CDR3 bases: TGCAGCGTTGTTCCCCTCACAGATACGCAGTATTTT.

The chain links TRBV15 to TRBJ2-4; unclear D gene. The CDR3 loop spans 15 amino acids. V was shortened by 0 bases and J by 0 bases, with 6 bases between the two germline ends. Germline V gene data show CDR1 as LNHNV and CDR2 as YYDKDF (reference sequence). The CDR3 loop reads CATSRDPLAKNIQYF. In nucleotides, the CDR3 is TGTGCCACCAGCAGAGATCCCCTAGCCAAAAACATTCAGTACTTC.

The rearrangement joins TRBV27 to TRBJ2-7, with 13 nucleotides matching TRBD2. The germline gives CDR1 MNHEY, CDR2 SMNVEV (reference sequence). Trimming at V came to 5 bases and at J to 4 bases, leaving 5 bases not matched to a gene. CDR3 size: 15 residues. CDR3 nucleotides: TGTGCCAGCAGTCGGACTAGCGGGAGTTATTACGAGCAGTACTTC. This gives the protein CASSRTSGSYYEQYF.

The chain combines TRBV6-5 with TRBJ2-1, with a possible D match to TRBD1 (5 bases). CDR1 and CDR2 from the germline V gene are MNHEY and SVGAGI. V was shortened by 6 bases and J by 8 bases, with 11 bases between the two germline ends. The CDR3 length is 12 residues. The CDR3 region is CASRSGLDEQFF. The CDR3 DNA is TGTGCCAGCAGGTCAGGGTTGGATGAGCAGTTCTTC.

V gene TRBV6-1 combines with J gene TRBJ2-7, with unresolved D. Germline values: CDR1 MNHNS, CDR2 SASEGT. The CDR3 sequence is 14 residues long. V shed 7 bases and J shed 2 bases, with 15 bases lying between them. The DNA of the CDR3 is TGTGCCAGCACCCTGAAGCTCGGTCCCTACGAGCAGTACTTC. This gives the protein CASTLKLGPYEQYF.

The J gene is TRBJ1-1, the V gene TRBV30, with unresolved D. This CDR3 comprises 12 residues. Trimming took 4 bases from V and 0 from J, leaving 6 bases between them. In germline, CDR1 is GTSNPN, CDR2 SVGIG (reference sequence). The CDR3 here is CAWNFVNTEAFF. CDR3 coding DNA: TGTGCCTGGAATTTCGTGAACACTGAAGCTTTCTTT.

Turning to this clone: The junction differs from germline at one of its ends, possibly a read error. This chain uses TRBV6-6 with TRBJ1-5, with D unclear. The CDR3 contains 13 residues. Germline values: CDR1 MNHNY, CDR2 SVGAGI (reference sequence). The CDR3 nucleotides are TGTGCCAGCAGACTATATAGCAATCGGCCCCAGCATTTT. Translated, it gives CASRLYSNRPQHF.